The subject of this entry is one T cell receptor (beta chain). Its antigen remains unidentified. These data come from a study of OX40 agonist ivuxolimab in advanced cancers. Study background: Three individuals attained partial responses, comprising one hepatocellular carcinoma case and two cutaneous melanoma cases. Whole-study results and caveats: At 0.1 to 3.0 mg/kg, CD4+ and CD8+ blood T cells expanded clonally by week 6. It was not determined which antigens were specifically recognized by the peripheral T cells that had undergone clonal expansion. Also present in some nonresponders was a low level of normalized T-cell clonal expansion.

TCRdb's table, derived via immunoSEQ multiplex PCR, lists solely in-frame clones and lacks some. Altogether about 21,000 clones are present, about 90% being singletons, with the ten largest covering around 15%. The clonotype was recovered from an adult with an advanced solid tumor such as melanoma, head and neck, liver or kidney cancer. The sample in question was CD4+ or CD8+ T cells sorted from blood, obtained in a trial of the OX40 agonist ivuxolimab.

For the CDR3, the DNA is TGCGCCAGCAGCCGAATACTAGCGGGGGGCAATGAGCAGTTCTTC. Its protein product is CASSRILAGGNEQFF. The chain couples TRBV4-3 to TRBJ2-1, with TRBD2 identical over 12 bases. This CDR3 contains 15 residues. Trimming removed 4 bases from V and 6 bases from J; junction bases left unmatched: 4. Germline V gene lookup returns CDR1 LGHNA and CDR2 YSLEER.